This TCR beta chain was captured by sequencing in a study of blood T cells in healthy people across ages (dated by TCRdb to 2014 to 2015). Regarding the study in general: Template switching captured roughly one uniquely barcoded TCR beta cDNA molecule per two T cells in model experiments. The study measured age-related changes in TCR beta repertoire diversity using deep sequencing normalized with unique cDNA molecular identifiers. Four age groups were formed from the donors: young (average approximately 17 years), middle-aged (approximately 39), aged (62) and long-lived (about 80). To avoid experimental bias, donors of different ages were distributed randomly across sequencing lanes. Using the same blood draw, the study looked at two additional independent replicas of 1 million unique cDNA reads for two donors, one aged 18 to 30 and the other aged 80 or older. What the authors observed across the whole study: Compared with the aged group, more naive CD4+ T cells, fewer expanded clones and increased TCR diversity were shown by the long-lived group, suggesting age selection. Estimates of total diversity based on one million sequenced T cells were regarded as lower bounds and as underestimates. Donor CMV infection status was unknown, potentially confounding age-related changes in expanded clonotypes. Observed TCR beta diversity per million T cells fell roughly linearly with age, and a significant reduction was already apparent by age around 36. Because profiling used bulk unsorted PBMCs, naive and antigen-experienced compartments could not be compared conclusively. There was a strong correlation between observed TCR beta diversity and the percentage of naive T cells measured by flow cytometry.

Spanning cysteine to phenylalanine, the CDR3 consists of 12 amino acids. The DNA shown is the 36-base CDR3, in frame from base 1. The roughly 39 donors, aged about 6 to 100 years, were systemically healthy Caucasian individuals from Russia. Ten milliliters of peripheral blood were drawn from each donor into EDTA-treated Vacutainer tubes. PBMCs were isolated by Ficoll-Paque density-gradient centrifugation, with at least 6 million obtained per sample. Trizol reagent was used to extract total RNA from PBMCs, with at least 5 micrograms per sample. The percentages of naive CD45RAhigh/CD27high T cells were determined by flow cytometry on a PBMC aliquot from every donor. This clonotype occurred a few times. Its cognate antigen has yet to be identified. No much larger clonotype is one base removed from it; base qualities were not supplied. The library was generated by 5' RACE. The sample was run on an Illumina HiSeq 2500. A second PCR of roughly 6 to 12 cycles was performed with a sample-barcoded 5' primer and a J-beta primer mix. Each TCR beta cDNA molecule received a unique molecular identifier from a template-switch 5' adaptor carrying 12 random nucleotides. Each sample yielded at least 3 million CDR3-containing paired-end reads. First-strand cDNA synthesis was performed from all RNA using the Mint cDNA synthesis kit, with priming by a TRBC-specific oligonucleotide. Following uracil-DNA glycosylase treatment, all cDNA underwent a first 18-cycle PCR with the universal primers M1SS and BC2_uni_R. For the original study's pipeline: Each sample was normalized by randomly selecting 1 million high-quality reads, each carrying a distinct molecular identifier. Instead of being binned into consensus sequences, reads with shared molecular identifiers were discarded. MiTCR, run with a Q25 quality threshold and the strictest error-elimination algorithm, handled CDR3 identification, clonotype clustering and error correction. A nonparametric unseen species model with Euler transformation was used to estimate a lower bound on total TCR beta diversity. TCRdb reprocessed the public reads (quality trimming at Q25 with fastp, clone calling with MiXCR) and kept in-frame beta chains. When rows share a CDR3 protein, they turn into one entry using the most common DNA and genes. The V and J calls, along with clone size, are taken from TCRdb and not from the paper's own processing. The sample yields hundreds of thousands of distinct CDR3 sequences; about three fifths were counted once. Over 20% of the sample goes to the ten largest clones.

Here the chain combines TRBV12-3 or TRBV12-4 and TRBJ2-4, with no confident D gene call. The J call may be mistaken, given a closer DNA end match to TRBJ2-7. This sequence originates from a man aged 25-40 years in good health. Sequencing input: blood. The nucleotides are TGTGCCAGCAGCCTGGACGTGCTCGAGCAGTACTTC. It translates to CASSLDVLEQYF.